The 17 T cell receptor beta chains listed next were all sequenced from one sample in a study of T cell repertoires in cytomegalovirus infection. TCRdb re-called the reads with MiXCR, one entry per CDR3 protein. The data contain 800,000 to 950,000 distinct CDR3 sequences, 30% to 35% of them singletons. Antigens of these TCRs are unknown. Material: cultured CD8+ T cells from PBMCs, obtained from culture after CMV antigen stimulation. These receptor sequences come from a human donor in good health (CMV status not recorded). Some clones in this sample may be carry-over from other donors' samples.

The table lists this clonotype with a few counts. V and J are TRBV7-6 and TRBJ2-1; 11 bases are a match to TRBD2. Germline values: CDR1 SGHVS, CDR2 FNYEAQ. CDR3 length: 14 amino acids. V was pared by 8 bases and J by 7 bases, with 7 bases of the junction left unmatched. In nucleotides, the CDR3 is TGTGCCAGCGCTGATAGCGGGGGGGAGAATGAGCAGTTCTTC. It codes for CASADSGGENEQFF.

The chain recombines TRBV7-9 with TRBJ2-5; 7 bases match TRBD1. The V segment lost 5 bases and the J segment 3 bases; nucleotides outside the gene matches: 6. The CDR3 extends over 14 amino acids. Germline V CDR1 and CDR2: SEHNR, FQNEAQ (reference sequence). The CDR3 DNA is TGTGCCAGCAGCCCCCGGGACAGAAAAGAGACCCAGTACTTC. It is translated as CASSPRDRKETQYF.

CDR3 sequence (DNA): TGTGCCAGCAGCTCCCGCCGGGGGGGGGGCACAGATACGCAGTATTTT. It translates to CASSSRRGGGTDTQYF. This chain links TRBV7-6 with TRBJ2-3; 8 bases map to TRBD2. Per germline, CDR1 SGHVS and CDR2 FNYEAQ. The trim removed 4 bases at V and 1 base at J, leaving 7 bases unmatched. There are 16 residues in the CDR3.

This clonotype was observed many times. The gene calls are TRBV28 and TRBJ2-4; D may match TRBD1 or TRBD2 (5 bases each). V lost 2 bases and J lost 4, with 9 bases in between. This CDR3 comprises 14 residues. Germline V gene lookup returns CDR1 MDHEN and CDR2 SYDVKM. The CDR3 DNA reads as TGTGCCAGCAGTTTACGGGACGGTAAAAACATTCAGTACTTC. It yields the protein CASSLRDGKNIQYF.

The chain uses TRBV6-5 and TRBJ1-5; D is uncertain. The CDR3 sequence is 16 residues long. CDR1 MNHEY and CDR2 SVGAGI come from the germline V gene. Trimming cost V 2 bases and J 1 base, with 12 bases left between them. In nucleotides, the CDR3 is TGTGCCAGCAGTTACCTCTACGGAATAAGCAATCAGCCCCAGCATTTT. Residues: CASSYLYGISNQPQHF.

This clonotype was detected ten times or more. The chain is built from TRBV7-2 and TRBJ2-7; D call uncertain. V dropped 3 bases and J dropped 4 bases, with 7 bases sitting between them. The CDR3 is 12 residues long. Germline V gives CDR1 SGHTA, CDR2 FQGNSA. The CDR3 here is CASSLKGYEQYV. For the CDR3, the DNA is TGTGCCAGCAGCTTGAAAGGATACGAGCAGTACGTC.

This clonotype has a handful of counts. The chain has TRBV27 and TRBJ2-3; TRBD2 matches at 14 bases. The CDR3 runs to 17 residues. Germline V CDR1 and CDR2: MNHEY, SMNVEV (reference sequence). V dropped 2 bases and J dropped 6; count of bases not matched to a gene: 7. CDR3 protein: CASSLIRLAGGPDTQYF. CDR3 coding DNA: TGTGCCAGCAGTTTAATTAGACTAGCGGGGGGGCCCGATACGCAGTATTTT.

This clonotype was observed a handful of times. The chain carries TRBV7-9 and TRBJ2-1, with D perhaps assigned TRBD1 or TRBD2 (5 bases each). The germline V and J ends were trimmed by 5 bases and 0 bases, with 14 bases remaining between them. This CDR3 region has 16 residues. In germline, CDR1 is SEHNR, CDR2 FQNEAQ (reference sequence). The CDR3 sequence: CASSPPEGSSYNEQFF. The DNA for the CDR3 is TGTGCCAGCAGCCCACCAGAGGGGAGCTCCTACAATGAGCAGTTCTTC.

This clonotype was observed a few times. J is TRBJ1-4 and V is TRBV14, with TRBD1 matching over 8 bases. Germline-derived CDR1 and CDR2 are SGHDN and FVKESK. CDR3 size: 14 residues. J gave up 8 bases and V 6 bases, and 8 bases lay outside the gene matches. The CDR3: CASRSGTGGEKLFF. CDR3 in DNA: TGTGCCAGCAGGTCCGGGACAGGTGGAGAAAAACTGTTTTTT.

V is TRBV27 and J is TRBJ2-7; D gene unclear. The germline CDR1 and CDR2 sequences are MNHEY and SMNVEV (reference sequence). The length of the CDR3 is 15 residues. Trimming took 7 bases from V and 2 from J, leaving 18 bases between them. This chain's CDR3 is CASTIMRHLPYEQYV. The CDR3 coding sequence is TGTGCCAGCACCATTATGAGACACCTCCCCTACGAGCAGTACGTC.

V gene TRBV6-1 combines with J gene TRBJ2-2, with 10 bases that match TRBD2. The CDR3 runs to 15 residues. V lost 2 bases, J lost 6 bases, and 3 bases stayed unmatched. Looked up from germline, CDR1 is MNHNS and CDR2 is SASEGT. The CDR3 bases are TGTGCCAGCAGTGAAATTCTAGCGGGGGCCGGGGAGCTGTTTTTT. It codes for CASSEILAGAGELFF.

The chain combines TRBV7-9 with TRBJ1-2; TRBD1 might be the D (5 bases). Per the germline V gene, CDR1 is SEHNR and CDR2 is FQNEAQ (reference sequence). This CDR3 has 16 amino acids. Trimming left V 5 bases short and J 5 bases short, with 21 bases between. This CDR3 reads CASSPVGPSEKYGYTF. CDR3 sequence (DNA): TGTGCCAGCAGCCCTGTGGGGCCCTCAGAAAAGTATGGCTACACCTTC.

The V gene is TRBV6-1, the J gene TRBJ2-7; D remains unclear. With 0 bases removed from V and 6 bases from J, the gap between germline ends came to 15 bases. Germline values: CDR1 MNHNS, CDR2 SASEGT. The CDR3 length is 15 residues. The CDR3: CASSEAGSIIVEQYV. CDR3 sequence (DNA): TGTGCCAGCAGTGAAGCCGGTAGTATAATAGTCGAGCAGTACGTC.

Many counts were recorded for this clonotype. The gene calls are TRBV7-3 and TRBJ2-1, with D maybe TRBD2 (6 bases). This CDR3 has 14 amino acids. Germline V gives CDR1 SGHTA, CDR2 FQGTGA. Trimming left V 6 bases short and J 6 bases short, with 15 bases between. CDR3 sequence: CASSFVGGSNEQFF. The CDR3 nucleotides are TGTGCCAGCAGTTTCGTGGGGGGATCCAATGAGCAGTTCTTC.

The chain is built from TRBV7-9 and TRBJ2-2; D remains unclear. V lost 4 bases to trimming and J lost 0 bases, with 9 bases between them. This CDR3 contains 15 residues. Germline values: CDR1 SEHNR, CDR2 FQNEAQ (reference sequence). The CDR3 here is CASSSARANTGELFF. The CDR3 DNA is TGTGCCAGCAGCTCCGCACGCGCGAACACCGGGGAGCTGTTTTTT.

This chain links TRBV6-1 with TRBJ2-7; perhaps TRBD2 as D (5 bases). This CDR3 region has 12 residues. Germline V CDR1 and CDR2: MNHNS, SASEGT. Deletions cut 6 bases from V and 5 bases from J, with 11 bases between. The CDR3: CASRRGSDEQYV. The CDR3 nucleotides are TGTGCCAGCAGGAGAGGGTCTGACGAGCAGTACGTC.

The chain couples TRBV19 to TRBJ2-6; D is uncertain. Looked up from germline, CDR1 is LNHDA and CDR2 is SQIVND (reference sequence). Trimming took off 5 bases at V and 1 base at J, with 9 bases between the two ends. The CDR3 is 15 amino acids. CDR3: CASSFTSSGANVLTF. CDR3 nucleotides: TGTGCCAGTAGTTTCACATCTTCTGGGGCCAACGTCCTGACTTTC.